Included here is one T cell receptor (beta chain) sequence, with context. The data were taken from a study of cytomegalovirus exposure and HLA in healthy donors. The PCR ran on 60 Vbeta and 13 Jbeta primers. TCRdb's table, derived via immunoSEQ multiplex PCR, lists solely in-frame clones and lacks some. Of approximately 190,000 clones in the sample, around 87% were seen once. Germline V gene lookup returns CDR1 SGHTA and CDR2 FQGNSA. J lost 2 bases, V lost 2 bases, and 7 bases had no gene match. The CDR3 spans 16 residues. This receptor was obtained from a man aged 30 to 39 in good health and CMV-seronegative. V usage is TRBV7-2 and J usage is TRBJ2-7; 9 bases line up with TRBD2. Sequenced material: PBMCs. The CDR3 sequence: CASSLRRLAGTYEQYF. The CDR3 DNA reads TGTGCCAGCAGCTTACGTCGCCTAGCGGGGACCTACGAGCAGTACTTC.